This entry describes one TCR beta chain. PCR amplification relied on 60 Vbeta primers (plus 13 Jbeta primers). Method: immunoSEQ multiplex PCR; TCRdb's copy keeps in-frame clones and lacks some. The table lists 190,000 or so clones, approximately 83% of them singletons. This entry is derived from a study of cytomegalovirus exposure and HLA in healthy donors. Germline assignment: CDR1 MGHDK and CDR2 SYGVNS. With V trimmed by 8 bases and J by 5 bases, 14 bases remained unmatched. This CDR3 has 15 amino acids. The sequence was collected from a woman between 50 and 59 years old in good health and CMV-seropositive. Specimen: PBMCs. The rearrangement links TRBV25-1 to TRBJ2-5; the match to TRBD1 covers 7 bases. In DNA form, the CDR3 reads TGTGCCAGCTGCTCACACACCGGGACAGACGAGACCCAGTACTTC. It codes for CASCSHTGTDETQYF.